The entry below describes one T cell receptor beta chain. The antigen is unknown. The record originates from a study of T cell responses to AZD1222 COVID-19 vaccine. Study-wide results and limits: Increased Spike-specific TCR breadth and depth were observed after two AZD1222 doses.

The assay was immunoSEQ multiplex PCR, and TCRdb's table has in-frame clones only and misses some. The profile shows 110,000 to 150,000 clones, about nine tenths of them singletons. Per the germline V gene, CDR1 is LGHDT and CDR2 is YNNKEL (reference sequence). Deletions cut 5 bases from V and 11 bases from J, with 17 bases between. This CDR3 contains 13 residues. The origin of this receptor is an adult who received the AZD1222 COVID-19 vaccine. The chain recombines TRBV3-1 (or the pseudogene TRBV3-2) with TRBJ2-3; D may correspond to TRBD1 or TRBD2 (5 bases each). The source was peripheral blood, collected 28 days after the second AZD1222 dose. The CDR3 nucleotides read TGTGCCAGCAGCTTCAGCGGTGATGGGGGGCAGTATTTT. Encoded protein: CASSFSGDGGQYF.